The sequence of this T cell receptor (beta chain) was determined in a study of blood T cells in healthy people across ages. General observations from the study: Estimated diversity, derived from one million T cells, was regarded as an underestimate.

This clonotype was detected a few times. Its antigen is not known. The use of a sample-barcoded 5' primer and a J-beta primer mix characterized a second PCR of roughly 6 to 12 cycles. TCRdb ran MiXCR on the 5' RACE reads and lists one entry per CDR3 protein. The table includes around 1.1 million distinct CDR3 sequences, 35% to 40% detected once. This CDR3 is 12 amino acids long. V lost 6 bases and J 5 bases, leaving 11 bases between the germline ends. Germline CDR1 and CDR2: ENHRY and SYGVKD. The source is a man aged 18 to 29 in good health. The sequencing sample was made of blood. The V call is TRBV10-3, the J call TRBJ2-7, with a tentative D call TRBD1 (6 bases). CDR3 DNA sequence: TGTGCCATCAGGGATACAGGGAACGAGCAGTACTTC. It encodes CAIRDTGNEQYF.